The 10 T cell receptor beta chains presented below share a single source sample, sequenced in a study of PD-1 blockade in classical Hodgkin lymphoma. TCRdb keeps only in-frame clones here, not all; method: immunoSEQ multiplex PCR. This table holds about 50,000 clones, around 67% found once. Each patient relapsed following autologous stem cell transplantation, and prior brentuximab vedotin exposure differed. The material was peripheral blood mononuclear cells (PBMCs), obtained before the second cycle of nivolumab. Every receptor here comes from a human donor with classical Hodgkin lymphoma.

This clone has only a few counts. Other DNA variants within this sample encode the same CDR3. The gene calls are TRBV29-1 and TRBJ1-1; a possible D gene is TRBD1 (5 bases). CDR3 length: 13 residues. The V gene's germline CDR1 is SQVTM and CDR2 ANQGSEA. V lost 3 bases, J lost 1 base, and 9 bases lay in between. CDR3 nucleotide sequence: TGCAGCGTTGAGTTGCAGGGGAACACTGAAGCTTTCTTT. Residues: CSVELQGNTEAFF.

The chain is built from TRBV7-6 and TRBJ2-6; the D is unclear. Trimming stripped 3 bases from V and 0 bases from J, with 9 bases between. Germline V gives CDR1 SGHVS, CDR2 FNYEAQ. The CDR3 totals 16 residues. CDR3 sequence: CASSFTAFSGANVLTF. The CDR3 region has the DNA TGTGCCAGCAGCTTTACAGCTTTCTCTGGGGCCAACGTCCTGACTTTC.

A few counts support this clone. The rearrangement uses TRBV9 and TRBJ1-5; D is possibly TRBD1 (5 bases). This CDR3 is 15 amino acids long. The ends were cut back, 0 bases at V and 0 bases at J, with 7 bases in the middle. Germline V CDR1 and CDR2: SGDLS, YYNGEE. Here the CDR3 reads CASSVGGNSNQPQHF. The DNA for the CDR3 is TGTGCCAGCAGCGTAGGGGGGAATAGCAATCAGCCCCAGCATTTT.

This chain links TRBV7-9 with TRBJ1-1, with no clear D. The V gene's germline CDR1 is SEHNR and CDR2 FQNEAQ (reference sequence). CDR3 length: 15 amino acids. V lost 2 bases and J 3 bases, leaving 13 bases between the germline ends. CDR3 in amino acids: CASSLISPRDTEAFF. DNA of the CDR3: TGTGCCAGCAGCTTAATTTCCCCCCGGGACACTGAAGCTTTCTTT. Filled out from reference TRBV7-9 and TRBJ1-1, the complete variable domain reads DTGVSQNPRHKITKRGQNVTFRCDPISEHNRLYWYRQTLGQGPEFLTYFQNEAQLEKSRLLSDRFSAERPKGSFSTLEIQRTEQGDSAMYLCASSLISPRDTEAFFGQGTRLTVV.

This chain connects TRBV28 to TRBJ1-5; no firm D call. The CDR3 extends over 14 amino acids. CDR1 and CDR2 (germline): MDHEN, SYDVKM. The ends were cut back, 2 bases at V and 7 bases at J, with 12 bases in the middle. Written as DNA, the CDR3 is TGTGCCAGCAGTTTAAGGGTGGAGATGCAGCCCCAGCATTTT. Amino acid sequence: CASSLRVEMQPQHF.

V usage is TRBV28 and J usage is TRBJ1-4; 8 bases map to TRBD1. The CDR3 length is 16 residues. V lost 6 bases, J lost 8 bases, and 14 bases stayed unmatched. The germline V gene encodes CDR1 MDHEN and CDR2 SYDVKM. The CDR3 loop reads CASRSRLDREREKLFF. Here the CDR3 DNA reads TGTGCCAGCAGGAGCCGTTTGGACAGGGAAAGGGAAAAACTGTTTTTT.

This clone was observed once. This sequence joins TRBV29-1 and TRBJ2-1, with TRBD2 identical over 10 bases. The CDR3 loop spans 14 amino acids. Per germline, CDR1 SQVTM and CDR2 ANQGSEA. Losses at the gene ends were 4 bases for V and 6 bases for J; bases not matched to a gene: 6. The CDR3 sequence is CSVVPSGSVNEQFF. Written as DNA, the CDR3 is TGCAGCGTTGTTCCTAGCGGGAGTGTCAATGAGCAGTTCTTC.

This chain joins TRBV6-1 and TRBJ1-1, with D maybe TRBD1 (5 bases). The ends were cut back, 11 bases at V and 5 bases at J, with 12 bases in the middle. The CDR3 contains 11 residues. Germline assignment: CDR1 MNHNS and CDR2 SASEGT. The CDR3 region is CAAQGRTEAFF. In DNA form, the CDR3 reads TGTGCCGCGCAGGGAAGGACTGAAGCTTTCTTT.

The CDR3 sequence is CASSPRVAVDTIYF. In DNA form, the CDR3 reads TGTGCCAGCAGCCCCCGGGTAGCGGTGGACACCATATATTTT. The chain is built from TRBV9 and TRBJ1-3, with no clear D. The germline V gene encodes CDR1 SGDLS and CDR2 YYNGEE. This CDR3 region has 14 residues. V was trimmed by 4 bases and J by 8 bases, leaving 16 bases between them.

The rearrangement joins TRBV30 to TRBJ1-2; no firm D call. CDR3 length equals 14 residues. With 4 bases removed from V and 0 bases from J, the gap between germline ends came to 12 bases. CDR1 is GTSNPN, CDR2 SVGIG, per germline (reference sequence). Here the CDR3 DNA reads TGTGCCTGGACCGGACGGACCGCTAACTATGGCTACACCTTC. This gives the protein CAWTGRTANYGYTF.